This TCR beta chain is from a study of T cell changes during pregnancy in multiple sclerosis. Germline assignment: CDR1 MNHEY and CDR2 SMNVEV (reference sequence). With V trimmed by 8 bases and J by 5 bases, 9 bases remained unmatched. The CDR3 loop spans 14 amino acids. Method: immunoSEQ multiplex PCR; TCRdb's copy keeps in-frame clones and lacks some. Counted here are some 100,000 clones, 90% to 95% occurring once; the ten biggest clones make up over 0.7%. This chain links TRBV27 with TRBJ2-4; 7 bases fit TRBD1. Material: peripheral blood, obtained before pregnancy. The sequence derives from a female donor with multiple sclerosis, enrolled in a pregnancy study. CDR3 coding DNA: TGTGCCAGCCGCCCCCGGACAGGCGAAAACATTCAGTACTTC. This sequence encodes CASRPRTGENIQYF.